These 4 T cell receptor beta chains share one sample of origin, sequenced in a study of spatial heterogeneity in lung cancer. Time point meaning: sample taken at primary tumor resection. MiXCR, applied by TCRdb to the 5' RACE reads, yields one record per CDR3 protein. The sample lists about 42,000 distinct CDR3 sequences, around 6.8% seen once, with 43% in the top ten. The source was PBMCs, collected at surgery. These receptor sequences come from a female donor with early-stage non-small cell lung cancer.

This clonotype has at least ten counts. This chain connects TRBV12-3 or TRBV12-4 to TRBJ1-2; D remains ambiguous. The CDR3 covers 13 residues. V lost 3 bases and J lost 0, with 5 bases in between. The CDR3 DNA reads as TGTGCCAGCAGTTTCCAGCCTAACTATGGCTACACCTTC. Protein product: CASSFQPNYGYTF.

In this sample, this clonotype turned up many times. CDR3 in amino acids: CASSLGSQPQHF. DNA for the CDR3: TGTGCCAGCAGTTTAGGGAGTCAGCCCCAGCATTTT. V usage is TRBV12-3 or TRBV12-4 and J usage is TRBJ1-5; D ambiguous. V lost 1 base and J lost 6, with 4 bases in between. The CDR3 sequence is 12 residues long.

This clonotype was recorded a few times. V gene TRBV18 combines with J gene TRBJ1-2; D ambiguous. Deletions cut 3 bases from V and 2 bases from J, with 7 bases between. Per the germline V gene, CDR1 is KGHSH and CDR2 is LQKENI. CDR3 length: 13 residues. The CDR3 region is CASSPDANYGYTF. Written as DNA, the CDR3 is TGTGCCAGCTCACCCGACGCCAACTATGGCTACACCTTC.

Details on this clonotype: One junction end does not reproduce the germline sequence, and a read error may be involved. The gene calls are TRBV6-2 or TRBV6-3 and TRBJ2-6; D not certain. The CDR3 is 16 amino acids. The germline gives CDR1 MNHEY, CDR2 SVGEGT. The CDR3 loop reads CPSSYFTISGANVLTF. The CDR3 DNA reads TGTCCCAGCAGTTACTTCACCATCTCTGGGGCCAACGTCCTGACTTTC.